This T cell receptor (beta chain) stems from a study of T cell changes during pregnancy in multiple sclerosis. There are 16 residues in the CDR3. CDR1 KGHSH and CDR2 LQKENI come from the germline V gene. V shed 2 bases, J shed 2 bases, and the junction held 5 bases outside the gene matches. Using immunoSEQ multiplex PCR, the repertoire was profiled, and TCRdb retains in-frame clones only, with some absent. The table lists around 50,000 clones, about 90% of them singletons, with roughly 0.2% in the top ten. The TCR was taken from a female donor with multiple sclerosis, enrolled in a pregnancy study. The V call is TRBV18, the J call TRBJ2-3; 9 nucleotides align to TRBD2. Sequenced here: CD4+ T cells from peripheral blood mononuclear cells, sampled in the second trimester of pregnancy. CDR3 loop: CASSPTAGGFTDTQYF. CDR3 in DNA: TGTGCCAGCTCACCAACGGCGGGAGGGTTCACAGATACGCAGTATTTT.